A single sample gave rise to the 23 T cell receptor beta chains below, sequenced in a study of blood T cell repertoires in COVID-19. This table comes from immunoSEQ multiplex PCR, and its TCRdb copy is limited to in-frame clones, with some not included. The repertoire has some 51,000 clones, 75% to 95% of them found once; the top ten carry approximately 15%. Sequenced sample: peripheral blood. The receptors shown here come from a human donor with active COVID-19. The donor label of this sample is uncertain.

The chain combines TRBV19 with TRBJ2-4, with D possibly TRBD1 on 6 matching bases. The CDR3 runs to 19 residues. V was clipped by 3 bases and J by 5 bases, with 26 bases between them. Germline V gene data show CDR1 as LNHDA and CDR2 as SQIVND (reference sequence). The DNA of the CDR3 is TGTGCCAGTAGTATTAAGGGGACACTCCCAGCCGGTCCGGAAAACATTCAGTACTTC. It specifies CASSIKGTLPAGPENIQYF.

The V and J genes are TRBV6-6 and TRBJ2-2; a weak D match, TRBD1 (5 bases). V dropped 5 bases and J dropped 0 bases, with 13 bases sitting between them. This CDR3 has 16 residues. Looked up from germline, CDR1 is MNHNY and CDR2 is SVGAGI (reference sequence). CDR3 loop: CASSPTRQTNTGELFF. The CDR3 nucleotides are TGTGCCAGCAGTCCGACCCGACAGACGAACACCGGGGAGCTGTTTTTT.

CDR3 nucleotide sequence: TGTGCCAGCAGTTACTCTCCTAGAGGAAACACCGGGGAGCTGTTTTTT. Amino acids: CASSYSPRGNTGELFF. The chain is built from TRBV6-5 and TRBJ2-2; D gene uncertain. CDR1 and CDR2 from the germline V gene are MNHEY and SVGAGI. The V end lost 0 bases, the J end lost 2 bases, and 10 bases lay between the germline ends. The CDR3 loop spans 16 amino acids.

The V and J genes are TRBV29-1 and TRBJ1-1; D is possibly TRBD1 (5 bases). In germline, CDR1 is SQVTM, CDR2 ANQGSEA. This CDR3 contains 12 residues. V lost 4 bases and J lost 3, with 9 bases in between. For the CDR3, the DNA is TGCAGCGTTGTTGGCAGGGACACTGAAGCTTTCTTT. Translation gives CSVVGRDTEAFF.

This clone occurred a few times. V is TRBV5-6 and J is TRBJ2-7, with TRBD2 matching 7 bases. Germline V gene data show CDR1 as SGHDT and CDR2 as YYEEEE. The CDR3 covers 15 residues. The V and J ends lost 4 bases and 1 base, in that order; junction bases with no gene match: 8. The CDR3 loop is CASSHGGIGSYEQYV. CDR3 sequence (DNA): TGTGCCAGCAGCCACGGGGGGATAGGGTCCTACGAGCAGTACGTC.

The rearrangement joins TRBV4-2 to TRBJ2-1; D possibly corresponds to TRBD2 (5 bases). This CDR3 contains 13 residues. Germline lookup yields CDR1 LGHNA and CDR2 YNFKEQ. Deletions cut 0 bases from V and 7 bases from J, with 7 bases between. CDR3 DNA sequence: TGTGCCAGCAGCCAAGAACTAGGGAATGAGCAGTTCTTC. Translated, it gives CASSQELGNEQFF.

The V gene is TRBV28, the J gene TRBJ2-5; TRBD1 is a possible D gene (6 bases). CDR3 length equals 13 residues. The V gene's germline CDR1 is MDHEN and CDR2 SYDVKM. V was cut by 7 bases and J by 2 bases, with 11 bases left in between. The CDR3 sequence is CASTQQGQETQYF. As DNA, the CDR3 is TGTGCCAGCACCCAACAGGGACAAGAGACCCAGTACTTC.

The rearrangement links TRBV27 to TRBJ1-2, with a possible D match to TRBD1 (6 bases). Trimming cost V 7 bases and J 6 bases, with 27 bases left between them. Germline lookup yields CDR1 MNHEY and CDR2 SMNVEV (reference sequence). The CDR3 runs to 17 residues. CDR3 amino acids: CASKDPGHHGLDDGYTF. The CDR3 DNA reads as TGTGCCAGCAAAGACCCGGGACACCACGGATTGGATGATGGCTACACCTTC.

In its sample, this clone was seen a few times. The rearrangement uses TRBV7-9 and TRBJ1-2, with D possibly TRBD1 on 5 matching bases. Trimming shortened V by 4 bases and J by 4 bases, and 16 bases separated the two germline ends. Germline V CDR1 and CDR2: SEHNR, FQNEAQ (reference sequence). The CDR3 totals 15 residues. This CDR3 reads CASSSRGGSGYGYTF. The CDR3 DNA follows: TGTGCCAGCAGCTCGCGCGGGGGGTCAGGCTATGGCTACACCTTC.

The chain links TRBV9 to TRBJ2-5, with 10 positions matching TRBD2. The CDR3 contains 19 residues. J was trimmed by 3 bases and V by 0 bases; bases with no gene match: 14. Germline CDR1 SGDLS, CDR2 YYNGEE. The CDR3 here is CASSVGSSGGRKDKETQYF. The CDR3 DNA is TGTGCCAGCAGCGTAGGAAGTAGCGGGGGGAGGAAAGACAAAGAGACCCAGTACTTC.

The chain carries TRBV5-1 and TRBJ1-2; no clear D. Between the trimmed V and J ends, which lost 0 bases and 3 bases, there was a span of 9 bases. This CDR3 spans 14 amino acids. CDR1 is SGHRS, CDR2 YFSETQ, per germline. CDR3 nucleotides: TGCGCCAGCAGCTTGGGACTGCTCGACTATGGCTACACCTTC. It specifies CASSLGLLDYGYTF.

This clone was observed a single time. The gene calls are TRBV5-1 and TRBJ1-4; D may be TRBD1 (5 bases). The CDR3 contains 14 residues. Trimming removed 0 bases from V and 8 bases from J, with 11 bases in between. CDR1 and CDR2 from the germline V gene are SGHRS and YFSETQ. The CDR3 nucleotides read TGCGCCAGCAGCTTGGACCGGAGACAGGAAAAACTGTTTTTT. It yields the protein CASSLDRRQEKLFF.

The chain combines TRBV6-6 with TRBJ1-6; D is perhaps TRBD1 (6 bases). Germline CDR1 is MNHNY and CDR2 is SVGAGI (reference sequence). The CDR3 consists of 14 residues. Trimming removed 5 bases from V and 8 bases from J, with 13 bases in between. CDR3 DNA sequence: TGTGCCAGCAGTCGTACAGGGTTAGATTCACCCCTCCACTTT. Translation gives CASSRTGLDSPLHF.

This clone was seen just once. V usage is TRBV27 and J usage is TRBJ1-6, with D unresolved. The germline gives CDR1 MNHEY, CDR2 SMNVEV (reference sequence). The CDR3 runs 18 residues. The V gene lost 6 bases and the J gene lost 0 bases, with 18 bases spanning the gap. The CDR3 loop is CASSPTLQASSYNSPLHF. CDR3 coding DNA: TGTGCCAGCAGCCCCACGCTCCAGGCCAGCTCCTATAATTCACCCCTCCACTTT.

DNA of the CDR3: TGTGCCAGCAGCCAACGCGGGGGTACTGAAGCTTTCTTT. Translation: CASSQRGGTEAFF. The J gene is TRBJ1-1, the V gene TRBV3-1 (or the pseudogene TRBV3-2); possibly TRBD1 for D (5 bases). The CDR3 contains 13 residues. Germline CDR1 reads LGHDT; CDR2 reads YNNKEL (reference sequence). Between the trimmed V and J ends, which lost 2 bases and 5 bases, there was a span of 9 bases.

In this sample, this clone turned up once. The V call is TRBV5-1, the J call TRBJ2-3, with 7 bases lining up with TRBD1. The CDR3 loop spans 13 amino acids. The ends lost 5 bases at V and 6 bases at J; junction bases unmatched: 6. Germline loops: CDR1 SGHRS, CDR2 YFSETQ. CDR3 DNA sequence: TGCGCCAGCAGGTCTACAGGGGTGGATACGCAGTATTTT. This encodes CASRSTGVDTQYF.

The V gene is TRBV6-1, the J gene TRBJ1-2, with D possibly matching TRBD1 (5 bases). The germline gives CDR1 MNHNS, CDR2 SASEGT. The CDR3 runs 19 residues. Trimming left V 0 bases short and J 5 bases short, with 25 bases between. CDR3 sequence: CASSEAKSRQKFNLYGYTF. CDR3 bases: TGTGCCAGCAGTGAAGCTAAGTCACGACAGAAGTTCAACCTATATGGCTACACCTTC.

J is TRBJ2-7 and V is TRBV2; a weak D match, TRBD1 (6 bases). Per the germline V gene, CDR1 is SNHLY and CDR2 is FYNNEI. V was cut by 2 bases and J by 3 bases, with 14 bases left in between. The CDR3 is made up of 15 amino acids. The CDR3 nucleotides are TGTGCCAGCAGTGAAACAGGGACCCTCCTCTACGAGCAGTACTTC. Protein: CASSETGTLLYEQYF.

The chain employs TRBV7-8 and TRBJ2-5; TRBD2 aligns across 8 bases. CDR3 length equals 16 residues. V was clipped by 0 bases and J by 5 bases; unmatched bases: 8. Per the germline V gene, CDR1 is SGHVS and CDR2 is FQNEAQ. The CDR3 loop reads CASSLAVTRGGETQYF. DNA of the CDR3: TGTGCCAGCAGCTTAGCGGTTACCCGGGGGGGGGAGACCCAGTACTTC.

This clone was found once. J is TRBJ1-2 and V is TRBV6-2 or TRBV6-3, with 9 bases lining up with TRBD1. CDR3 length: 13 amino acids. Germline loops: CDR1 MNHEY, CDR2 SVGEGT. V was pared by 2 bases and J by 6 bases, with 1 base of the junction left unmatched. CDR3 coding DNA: TGTGCCAGCAGTTACAACAGGGGGCATGGCTACACCTTC. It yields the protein CASSYNRGHGYTF.

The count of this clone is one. The CDR3 sequence is CASSLVPAGIGSGANVLTF. CDR3 coding DNA: TGTGCCAGCAGCTTAGTTCCGGCAGGGATAGGGTCTGGGGCCAACGTCCTGACTTTC. This chain joins TRBV7-2 and TRBJ2-6; possible D gene TRBD1, 5 bases. The CDR3 is made up of 19 amino acids. Per the germline V gene, CDR1 is SGHTA and CDR2 is FQGNSA. Deletions cut 1 base from V and 1 base from J, with 17 bases between.

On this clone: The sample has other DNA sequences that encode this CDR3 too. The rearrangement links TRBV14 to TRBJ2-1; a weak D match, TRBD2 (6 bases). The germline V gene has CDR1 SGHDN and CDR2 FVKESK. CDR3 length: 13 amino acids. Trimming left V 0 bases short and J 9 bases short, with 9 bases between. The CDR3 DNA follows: TGTGCCAGCAGCCAAGATCTGGGGGGTGAGCAGTTCTTC. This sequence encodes CASSQDLGGEQFF.

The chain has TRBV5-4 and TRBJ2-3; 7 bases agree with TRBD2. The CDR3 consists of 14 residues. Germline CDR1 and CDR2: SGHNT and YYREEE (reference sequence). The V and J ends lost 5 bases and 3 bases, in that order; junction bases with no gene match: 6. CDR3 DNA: TGTGCCAGCAGTCCTAGCGGAATTACAGATACGCAGTATTTT. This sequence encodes CASSPSGITDTQYF.